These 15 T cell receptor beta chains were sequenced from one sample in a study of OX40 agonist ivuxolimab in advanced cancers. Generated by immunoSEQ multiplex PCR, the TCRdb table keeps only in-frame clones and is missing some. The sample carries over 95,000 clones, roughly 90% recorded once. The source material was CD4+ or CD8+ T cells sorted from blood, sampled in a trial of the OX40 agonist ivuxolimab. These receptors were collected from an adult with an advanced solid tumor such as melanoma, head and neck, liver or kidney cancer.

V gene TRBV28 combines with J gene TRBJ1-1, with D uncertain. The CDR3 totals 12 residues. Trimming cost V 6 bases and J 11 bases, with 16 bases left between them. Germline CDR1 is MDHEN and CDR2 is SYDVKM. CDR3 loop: CASRYEGRGAFF. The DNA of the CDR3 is TGTGCCAGCAGATACGAAGGGAGAGGGGCTTTCTTT.

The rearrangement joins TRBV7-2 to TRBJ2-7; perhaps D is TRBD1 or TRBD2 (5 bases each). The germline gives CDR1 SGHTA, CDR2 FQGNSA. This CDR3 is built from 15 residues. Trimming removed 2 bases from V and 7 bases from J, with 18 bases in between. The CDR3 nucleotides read TGTGCCAGCAGCTTAATGGGGGTTAGAGAAGGGGAGCAGTACTTC. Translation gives CASSLMGVREGEQYF.

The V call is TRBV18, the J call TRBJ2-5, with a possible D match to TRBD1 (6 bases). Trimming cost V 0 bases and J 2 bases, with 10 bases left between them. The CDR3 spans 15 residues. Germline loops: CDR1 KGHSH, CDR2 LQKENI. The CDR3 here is CASSPPSGTQETQYF. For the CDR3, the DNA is TGTGCCAGCTCACCACCGTCCGGGACACAAGAGACCCAGTACTTC.

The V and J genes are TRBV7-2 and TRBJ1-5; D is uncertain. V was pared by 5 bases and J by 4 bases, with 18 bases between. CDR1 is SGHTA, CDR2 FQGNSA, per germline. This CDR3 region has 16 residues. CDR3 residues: CASSRNGERRNQPQHF. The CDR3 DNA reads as TGTGCCAGCAGCCGAAACGGGGAGAGGAGGAATCAGCCCCAGCATTTT.

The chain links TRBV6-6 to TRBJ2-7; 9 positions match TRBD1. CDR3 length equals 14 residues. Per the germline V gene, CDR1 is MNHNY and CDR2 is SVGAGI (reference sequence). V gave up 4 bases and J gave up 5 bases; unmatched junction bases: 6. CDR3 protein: CASSWGQGWDEQYF. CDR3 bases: TGTGCCAGCAGTTGGGGACAGGGCTGGGACGAGCAGTACTTC.

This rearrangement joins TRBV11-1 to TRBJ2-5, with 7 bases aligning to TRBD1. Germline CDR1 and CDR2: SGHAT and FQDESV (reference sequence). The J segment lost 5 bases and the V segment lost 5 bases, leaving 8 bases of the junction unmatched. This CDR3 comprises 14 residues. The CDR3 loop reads CASSPRTGEETQYF. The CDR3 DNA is TGTGCCAGCAGCCCCCGGACAGGCGAGGAGACCCAGTACTTC.

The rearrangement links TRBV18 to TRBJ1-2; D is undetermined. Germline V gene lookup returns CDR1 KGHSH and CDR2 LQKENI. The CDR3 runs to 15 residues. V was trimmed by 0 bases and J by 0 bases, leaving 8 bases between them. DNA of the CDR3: TGTGCCAGCTCACCACCAGGGTACCCTAACTATGGCTACACCTTC. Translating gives CASSPPGYPNYGYTF.

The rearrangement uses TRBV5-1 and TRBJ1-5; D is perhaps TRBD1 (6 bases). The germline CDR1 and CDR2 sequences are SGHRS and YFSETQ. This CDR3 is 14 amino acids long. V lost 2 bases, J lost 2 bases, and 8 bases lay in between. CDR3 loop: CASSFGGRNQPQHF. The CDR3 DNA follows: TGCGCCAGCAGCTTCGGGGGGCGCAATCAGCCCCAGCATTTT.

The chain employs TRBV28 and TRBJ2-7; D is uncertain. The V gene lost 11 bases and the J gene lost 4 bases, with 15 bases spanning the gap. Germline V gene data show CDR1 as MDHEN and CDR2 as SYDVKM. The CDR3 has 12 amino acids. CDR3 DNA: TGTGCCTCCAGGCAGACCTATTACGAGCAGTACTTC. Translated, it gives CASRQTYYEQYF.

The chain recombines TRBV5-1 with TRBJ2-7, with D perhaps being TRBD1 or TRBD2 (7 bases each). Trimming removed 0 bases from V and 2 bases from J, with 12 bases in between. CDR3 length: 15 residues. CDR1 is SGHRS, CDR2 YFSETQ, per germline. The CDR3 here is CASSLAQGGTYEQYF. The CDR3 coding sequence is TGCGCCAGCAGCTTGGCTCAGGGGGGGACCTACGAGCAGTACTTC.

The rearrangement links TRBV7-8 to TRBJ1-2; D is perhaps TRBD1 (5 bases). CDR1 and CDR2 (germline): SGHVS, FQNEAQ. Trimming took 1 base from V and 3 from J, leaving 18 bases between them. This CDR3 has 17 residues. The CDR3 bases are TGTGCCAGCAGCTTAGGGGCGATGGGACGGATTTACTATGGCTACACCTTC. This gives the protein CASSLGAMGRIYYGYTF.

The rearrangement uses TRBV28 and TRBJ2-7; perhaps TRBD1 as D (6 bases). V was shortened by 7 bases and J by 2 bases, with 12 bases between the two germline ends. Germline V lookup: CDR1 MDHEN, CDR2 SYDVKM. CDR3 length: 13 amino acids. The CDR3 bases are TGTGCCAGCACTCTTACAGGGCCCTACGAGCAGTACTTC. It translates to CASTLTGPYEQYF.

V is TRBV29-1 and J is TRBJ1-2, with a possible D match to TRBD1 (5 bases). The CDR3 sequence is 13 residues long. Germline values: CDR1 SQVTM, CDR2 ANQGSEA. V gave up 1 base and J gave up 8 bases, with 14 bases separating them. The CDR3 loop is CSVEAGDARGYTF. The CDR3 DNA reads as TGCAGCGTTGAAGCTGGGGACGCCAGGGGCTACACCTTC.

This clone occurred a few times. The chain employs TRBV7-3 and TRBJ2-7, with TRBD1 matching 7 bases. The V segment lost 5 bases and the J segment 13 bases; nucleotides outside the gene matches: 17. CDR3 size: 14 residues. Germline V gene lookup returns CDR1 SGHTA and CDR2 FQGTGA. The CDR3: CASSGGQAHPTLYF. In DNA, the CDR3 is TGTGCCAGCAGCGGTGGACAGGCTCACCCCACCCTATACTTC.

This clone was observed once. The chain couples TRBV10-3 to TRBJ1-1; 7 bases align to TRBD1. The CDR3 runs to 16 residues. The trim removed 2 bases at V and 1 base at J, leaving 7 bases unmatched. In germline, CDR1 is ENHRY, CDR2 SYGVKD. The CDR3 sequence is CAISERSTGRNTEAFF. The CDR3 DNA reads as TGTGCCATCAGTGAGCGCTCGACAGGGAGGAACACTGAAGCTTTCTTT.